This entry lists 13 T cell receptor beta chains sequenced from one sample in a study of memory CD4+ T cells and cytomegalovirus serostatus. Single viable CD3+CD4+CD8-CD45RO+ cells were sorted as the memory CD4+ T cells. The table came from immunoSEQ multiplex PCR; TCRdb's copy has only in-frame clones and leaves some out. The repertoire includes approximately 40,000 clones, over 70% of them detected once, and less than 0.6% sits in the top ten. Sequenced sample: memory CD4+ T cells from blood. The receptors stem from an adult in good health and CMV-seronegative.

This rearrangement joins TRBV5-4 to TRBJ2-7; perhaps TRBD2 as D (5 bases). Per the germline V gene, CDR1 is SGHNT and CDR2 is YYREEE (reference sequence). This CDR3 region has 14 residues. V was shortened by 0 bases and J by 2 bases, with 9 bases between the two germline ends. The CDR3 DNA reads TGTGCCAGCAGCTTGGTAGGGAGTCCCTACGAGCAGTACTTC. Its translation: CASSLVGSPYEQYF.

This chain uses TRBV20-1 with TRBJ2-7; weak D call: TRBD1 (6 bases). V dropped 8 bases and J dropped 6 bases, with 14 bases sitting between them. The germline gives CDR1 DFQATT, CDR2 SNEGSKA (reference sequence). There are 11 residues in the CDR3. CDR3 bases: TGCAGTTCCCTAAGGGGGACCGAGCAGTACTTC. Translation: CSSLRGTEQYF.

This clone was picked up a small number of times. The J gene is TRBJ2-7, the V gene TRBV18; 9 bases agree with TRBD1. The germline gives CDR1 KGHSH, CDR2 LQKENI. V trimming: 2 bases; J trimming: 6 bases; junction bases outside the gene matches: 5. There are 14 residues in the CDR3. Here the CDR3 DNA reads TGTGCCAGCTCACCAACAGGGGGCCTGGGCGAGCAGTACTTC. Protein sequence: CASSPTGGLGEQYF. Complete variable domain (other parts from reference TRBV18 and TRBJ2-7): NAGVMQNPRHLVRRRGQEARLRCSPMKGHSHVYWYRQLPEEGLKFMVYLQKENIIDESGMPKERFSAEFPKEGPSILRIQQVVRGDSAAYFCASSPTGGLGEQYFGPGTRLTVT.

The V call is TRBV6-5, the J call TRBJ2-7, with 7 bases fitting TRBD1. CDR1 and CDR2 (germline): MNHEY, SVGAGI. CDR3 length equals 11 residues. The J segment lost 5 bases and the V segment lost 9 bases, leaving 4 bases of the junction unmatched. CDR3 DNA sequence: TGTGCCAGTAGGGGGCTGAACGAGCAGTACTTC. It specifies CASRGLNEQYF.

This chain joins TRBV2 and TRBJ2-6; no reliable D call. With 4 bases removed from V and 0 bases from J, the gap between germline ends came to 13 bases. The CDR3 has 17 residues. Germline-derived CDR1 and CDR2 are SNHLY and FYNNEI. CDR3 nucleotides: TGTGCCAGCAGTGTGGAAGGTTGGGGCTCTGGGGCCAACGTCCTGACTTTC. This translates into CASSVEGWGSGANVLTF. The full variable domain, completed using reference TRBV2 and TRBJ2-6, is EPEVTQTPSHQVTQMGQEVILRCVPISNHLYFYWYRQILGQKVEFLVSFYNNEISEKSEIFDDQFSVERPDGSNFTLKIRSTKLEDSAMYFCASSVEGWGSGANVLTFGAGSRLTVL.

This clone was seen only a few times. The rearrangement links TRBV6-1 to TRBJ1-1; weak D call: TRBD1 (5 bases). Germline values: CDR1 MNHNS, CDR2 SASEGT. The length of the CDR3 is 14 residues. V was shortened by 1 base and J by 2 bases, with 8 bases between the two germline ends. The CDR3 nucleotides read TGTGCCAGCAGTGAAGTGGGGGGAAACACTGAAGCTTTCTTT. Its protein product is CASSEVGGNTEAFF.

The gene calls are TRBV15 and TRBJ2-6, with D possibly TRBD2 on 5 matching bases. Trimming took off 1 base at V and 4 bases at J, with 8 bases between the two ends. The germline CDR1 and CDR2 sequences are LNHNV and YYDKDF (reference sequence). The CDR3 loop spans 15 amino acids. In DNA form, the CDR3 reads TGTGCCACCAGCAGAGCGGGGTCGGGGGCCAACGTCCTGACTTTC. As protein: CATSRAGSGANVLTF. Full variable domain (remainder filled in from reference TRBV15 and TRBJ2-6): DAMVIQNPRYQVTQFGKPVTLSCSQTLNHNVMYWYQQKSSQAPKLLFHYYDKDFNNEADTPDNFQSRRPNTSFCFLDIRSPGLGDTAMYLCATSRAGSGANVLTFGAGSRLTVL.

This clone appeared a few times. This rearrangement joins TRBV19 to TRBJ2-4, with D hard to call. Trimming left V 6 bases short and J 2 bases short, with 8 bases between. This CDR3 is built from 13 residues. Germline V gene data show CDR1 as LNHDA and CDR2 as SQIVND (reference sequence). The CDR3 reads CASRRTPKNIQYF. The CDR3, as DNA: TGTGCCAGTAGGAGAACACCCAAAAACATTCAGTACTTC.

This clone was seen more than once but under ten times. The chain links TRBV5-1 to TRBJ2-3; 11 positions match TRBD2. Germline CDR1 and CDR2: SGHRS and YFSETQ. Losses at the gene ends were 7 bases for V and 4 bases for J; bases not matched to a gene: 17. CDR3 size: 18 residues. The CDR3 loop reads CASHNPSLAGGSSDTQYF. The DNA for the CDR3 is TGCGCCAGCCATAACCCCAGTCTAGCGGGGGGAAGTTCAGATACGCAGTATTTT.

The J gene is TRBJ2-2, the V gene TRBV5-1; D gene ambiguous. CDR1 and CDR2 from the germline V gene are SGHRS and YFSETQ. The CDR3 runs to 14 residues. The V end lost 5 bases, the J end lost 6 bases, and 14 bases lay between the germline ends. Here the CDR3 DNA reads TGCGCCAGCAGTTTAGAAGGGATGGCCGGGGAGCTGTTTTTT. It codes for CASSLEGMAGELFF. The full variable domain, with the rest looked up from reference TRBV5-1 and TRBJ2-2, is KAGVTQTPRYLIKTRGQQVTLSCSPISGHRSVSWYQQTPGQGLQFLFEYFSETQRNKGNFPGRFSGRQFSNSRSEMNVSTLELGDSALYLCASSLEGMAGELFFGEGSRLTVL.

V is TRBV5-1 and J is TRBJ2-2; 13 bases map to TRBD2. The junction had 6 bases not matched to a gene; V was cut back by 4 bases and J by 6 bases. The CDR3 runs to 16 residues. Germline CDR1 is SGHRS and CDR2 is YFSETQ. The CDR3 DNA reads as TGCGCCAGCAGCCCCGAACTAGCGGGGGGGGCCGGGGAGCTGTTTTTT. Its protein is CASSPELAGGAGELFF.

The chain couples TRBV29-1 to TRBJ1-1, with a possible D match to TRBD1 (6 bases). The CDR3 runs 13 residues. V was pared by 6 bases and J by 4 bases, with 15 bases between. Germline V gene lookup returns CDR1 SQVTM and CDR2 ANQGSEA. CDR3 in DNA: TGCAGCGTAAAGGATGGGGGCAGCACTGAAGCTTTCTTT. It yields the protein CSVKDGGSTEAFF.

V is TRBV9 and J is TRBJ2-2; D not resolved. The CDR3 totals 13 residues. The germline CDR1 and CDR2 sequences are SGDLS and YYNGEE. V was cut by 2 bases and J by 4 bases, with 6 bases left in between. The DNA of the CDR3 is TGTGCCAGCAGCGTCCGCCCCACCGGGGAGCTGTTTTTT. This encodes CASSVRPTGELFF. The full variable domain, rest sourced from reference TRBV9 and TRBJ2-2, is DSGVTQTPKHLITATGQRVTLRCSPRSGDLSVYWYQQSLDQGLQFLIQYYNGEERAKGNILERFSAQQFPDLHSELNLSSLELGDSALYFCASSVRPTGELFFGEGSRLTVL.